Sequencing of this T cell receptor beta chain was carried out in a study of T cells expressing NK-cell markers. Study-wide background: Seropositivity for HCMV was found in seven of the eight sequenced donors, with one seronegative. Study conclusions and caveats: The share of CD8+ T cells held by dominant NKG2C+ clonotypes was about 1.0-7.5% in roughly 6 donors. Dominance of the CD3+CD56-NKG2C+ fraction by these clonotypes also held in four donors.

Notes on this clonotype: What it binds is unknown.

Template switching by 5'RACE with UMIs generated the TCR beta cDNA. Each CDR3 protein gets one entry in TCRdb, which reprocessed the 5' RACE reads and gives no DNA. The ten top clones account for around 11%, within a sample of around 380,000 distinct CDR3 sequences. The sequence was collected from a woman aged 50 to 60 in good health. Sequencing input: blood T cells: a sorted CD56 or NKG2C T cell subset, CD4+ or CD8+ T cells, or bulk PBMC T cells (not recorded which).

CDR3 amino acids: CSAPSLAKNIQYF. The chain combines TRBV20-1 with TRBJ2-4; TCRdb's D call of TRBD2 is untestable without DNA. Germline CDR1 and CDR2: DFQATT and SNEGSKA (reference sequence). The CDR3 is made up of 13 amino acids.